This TCR beta chain was identified in a study of CD8 T cells in Susac syndrome. General study points: Individuals included in the TCR sequencing and HLA analysis were acknowledged by the study to be relatively few in number.

Trimming left V 6 bases short and J 1 base short, with 15 bases between. This CDR3 is 16 amino acids long. TEMRA cells were enriched by FACS, while CD8+ and CD4+ T cells were obtained through a negative isolation that was performed magnetically. Random hexamers were used to reverse transcribe an amount of about 0.45 to 1 ug RNA. A multiplex approach, immunoSEQ multiplex PCR, amplified TCR beta CDR3 across 54 Vbeta and 13 Jbeta. TCRdb reprocessed the immunoSEQ multiplex PCR reads with MiXCR, giving one entry per CDR3 protein. The sample gives 150,000 to 200,000 distinct CDR3 sequences, roughly 95% of which show up once; almost 0.095% is in the top ten. As to this clonotype: The antigen is not known.

The V gene is TRBV12-3 or TRBV12-4, the J gene TRBJ2-2; TRBD2 is a possible D gene (6 bases). Sequencing used CD4+ T cells from PBMCs. This TCR was sampled from a human donor with multiple sclerosis. The CDR3 DNA follows: TGTGCCAGCAGCCAGACTAGTCCCCTGAACACCGGGGAGCTGTTTTTT. Amino acids: CASSQTSPLNTGELFF.